This TCR beta chain was retrieved from a study of T cell repertoires in aging, cancer and after chemotherapy. Rearranged V-D-J TRB sequences were amplified with a mixed TRB-A/B primer pool. MiXCR was run by TCRdb on the multiplex PCR reads, yielding one entry per CDR3 protein. Here the sample spans over 4,000 distinct CDR3 sequences, 25% to 30% being singletons. CDR1 is ENHRY, CDR2 SYGVKD, per germline. V was clipped by 5 bases and J by 3 bases; unmatched bases: 7. CDR3 length: 15 residues. The template was genomic DNA from peripheral blood, not RNA. A single count supports this clonotype. The chain employs TRBV10-3 and TRBJ1-3, with 7 bases identical to TRBD1. The sequenced sample was blood. This TCR derives from a human donor with a solid tumor. This chain's CDR3 is CAISSLQGIGNTIYF. The CDR3 nucleotides read TGTGCCATCAGTTCCCTACAGGGGATTGGAAACACCATATATTTT.